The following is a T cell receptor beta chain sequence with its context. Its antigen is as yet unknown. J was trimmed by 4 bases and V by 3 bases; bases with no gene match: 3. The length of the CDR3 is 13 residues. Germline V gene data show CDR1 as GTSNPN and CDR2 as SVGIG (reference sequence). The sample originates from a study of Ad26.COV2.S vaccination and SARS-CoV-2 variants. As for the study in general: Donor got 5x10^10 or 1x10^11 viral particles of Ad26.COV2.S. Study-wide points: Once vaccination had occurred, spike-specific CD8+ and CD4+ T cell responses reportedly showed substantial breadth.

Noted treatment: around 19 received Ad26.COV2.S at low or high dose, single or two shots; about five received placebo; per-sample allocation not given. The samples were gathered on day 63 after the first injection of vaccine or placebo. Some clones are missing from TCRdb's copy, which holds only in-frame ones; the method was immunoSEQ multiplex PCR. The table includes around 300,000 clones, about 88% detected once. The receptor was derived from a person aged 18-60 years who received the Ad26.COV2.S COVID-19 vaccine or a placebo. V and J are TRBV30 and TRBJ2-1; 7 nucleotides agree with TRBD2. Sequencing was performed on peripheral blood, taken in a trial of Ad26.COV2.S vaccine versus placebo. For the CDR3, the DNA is TGTGCCTGGAGCGCGGGAGTATACAATGAGCAGTTCTTC. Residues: CAWSAGVYNEQFF.